One T cell receptor beta chain is described in this entry. The antigen is not known. Treatment indicated: roughly nine-day PBMC culture with coronavirus spike peptide pools or control peptides (ViraFEST assay). Sequenced with the Oncomine TCR Beta short-read assay was DNA taken from cultured CD4+ T cells. One entry per CDR3 protein results from TCRdb running MiXCR on the PCR reads. This table has fewer than 7,000 distinct CDR3 sequences, 71% appearing once. The V end lost 7 bases, the J end lost 5 bases, and 8 bases lay between the germline ends. CDR1 MNHNS and CDR2 SASEGT come from the germline V gene. The CDR3 length is 11 residues. These data belong to a study of vaccination and CD4 T cells after COVID-19.

This chain links TRBV6-1 with TRBJ1-1; D uncertain. Sample: CD4+ T cells from blood, cultured in vitro. The receptor comes from a human donor who had recovered from COVID-19. The CDR3 spells CASTVRTEAFF. The CDR3 DNA sequence: TGTGCCAGCACAGTTAGGACTGAAGCTTTCTTT.